Presented here are 21 T cell receptor beta chains from one specimen sequenced in a study of CD8 T cells in Susac syndrome. The authors reverse transcribed roughly 0.5 to 1 ug RNA with random hexamers. TCRdb processed the immunoSEQ multiplex PCR reads anew with MiXCR; each CDR3 protein has one entry. The table records 150,000 to 180,000 distinct CDR3 sequences, about 95% of them present only once. Sample: CD4+ T cells from PBMCs. All receptors derive from a human donor with Susac syndrome.

This chain links TRBV25-1 with TRBJ1-1, with D perhaps TRBD1 (5 bases). V was pared by 6 bases and J by 3 bases, with 5 bases between. Germline CDR1 and CDR2: MGHDK and SYGVNS. The CDR3 spans 11 residues. CDR3 sequence (DNA): TGTGCCAGCAGACAGGACACTGAAGCTTTCTTT. It is translated as CASRQDTEAFF.

This chain connects TRBV5-1 to TRBJ2-5, with 9 bases fitting TRBD1. Germline V gene sequence: CDR1 SGHRS, CDR2 YFSETQ. The CDR3 has 14 amino acids. V was pared by 2 bases and J by 4 bases, with 3 bases of the junction left unmatched. The CDR3 spells CASSLTGGSETQYF. DNA for the CDR3: TGCGCCAGCAGCTTAACAGGGGGCTCAGAGACCCAGTACTTC.

This clonotype was detected a few times. V is TRBV29-1 and J is TRBJ2-5; unclear D gene. Germline CDR1 is SQVTM and CDR2 is ANQGSEA. The CDR3 loop spans 12 amino acids. The germline V and J ends were trimmed by 3 bases and 2 bases, with 7 bases remaining between them. DNA of the CDR3: TGCAGCGTTGACCGATCTCAAGAGACCCAGTACTTC. The encoded protein is CSVDRSQETQYF.

The sample holds one count of this clonotype. The rearrangement joins TRBV9 to TRBJ2-1; TRBD1 aligns across 9 bases. The germline V gene encodes CDR1 SGDLS and CDR2 YYNGEE. V dropped 0 bases and J dropped 8; count of bases not matched to a gene: 12. CDR3 length: 17 amino acids. The CDR3 nucleotides are TGTGCCAGCAGCGTAGATCCGGGACAGGGTTATAGAGATGAGCAGTTCTTC. It translates to CASSVDPGQGYRDEQFF.

The chain couples TRBV5-4 to TRBJ1-4; no reliable D call. V was cut by 2 bases and J by 7 bases, with 15 bases left in between. Germline CDR1 reads SGHNT; CDR2 reads YYREEE (reference sequence). The CDR3 has 15 amino acids. The CDR3 loop is CASSLGGKIGEKLFF. The CDR3 bases are TGTGCCAGCAGCTTAGGAGGGAAGATAGGTGAAAAACTGTTTTTT.

The rearrangement uses TRBV29-1 and TRBJ1-1; D not certain. The germline CDR1 and CDR2 sequences are SQVTM and ANQGSEA. Trimming pared 7 bases from V and 1 base from J, leaving 7 bases between. The CDR3 is 11 amino acids. CDR3 protein: CSGGWNTEAFF. The CDR3 region has the DNA TGCAGCGGTGGGTGGAACACTGAAGCTTTCTTT.

The chain links TRBV3-1 to TRBJ1-2; D perhaps matches TRBD1 (6 bases). The CDR3 runs to 14 residues. V was trimmed by 5 bases and J by 3 bases, leaving 13 bases between them. Germline V lookup: CDR1 LGHDT, CDR2 YNNKEL (reference sequence). CDR3 bases: TGTGCCAGCAGCGAGAGGACAGCTTACTATGGCTACACCTTC. Translated, it gives CASSERTAYYGYTF.

This chain connects TRBV5-4 to TRBJ1-1; the D gene is possibly TRBD1 (5 bases). V dropped 5 bases and J dropped 0 bases, with 14 bases sitting between them. The germline gives CDR1 SGHNT, CDR2 YYREEE (reference sequence). The CDR3 sequence is 15 residues long. CDR3 coding DNA: TGTGCCAGCAGACAAAGCGGGGCGGTGAACACTGAAGCTTTCTTT. Amino acid sequence: CASRQSGAVNTEAFF.

This clonotype was seen just once. The gene calls are TRBV20-1 and TRBJ2-5, with 10 bases matching TRBD1. Per germline, CDR1 DFQATT and CDR2 SNEGSKA (reference sequence). The CDR3 is 14 amino acids. V trimming: 6 bases; J trimming: 7 bases; junction bases outside the gene matches: 11. The CDR3 sequence is CSARGQGSYVTQYF. For the CDR3, the DNA is TGCAGTGCCAGGGGACAGGGGTCATACGTGACCCAGTACTTC.

J is TRBJ2-3 and V is TRBV3-1; 9 bases are a match to TRBD2. This CDR3 has 19 residues. J was trimmed by 2 bases and V by 0 bases; bases with no gene match: 12. Germline V gives CDR1 LGHDT, CDR2 YNNKEL (reference sequence). CDR3 bases: TGTGCCAGCAGCCAAGACGTCCGGACTAGCGTCACATCCACAGATACGCAGTATTTT. It codes for CASSQDVRTSVTSTDTQYF.

This clonotype was observed once. This rearrangement joins TRBV19 to TRBJ1-6; TRBD1 aligns across 7 bases. CDR3 length: 15 amino acids. Germline loops: CDR1 LNHDA, CDR2 SQIVND (reference sequence). V shed 2 bases, J shed 7 bases, and the junction held 5 bases outside the gene matches. The CDR3 sequence is CASSITGQQNSPLHF. The CDR3 coding sequence is TGTGCCAGTAGTATAACGGGACAGCAAAATTCACCCCTCCACTTT. Full variable domain (outside the CDR3, taken from reference TRBV19 and TRBJ1-6): DGGITQSPKYLFRKEGQNVTLSCEQNLNHDAMYWYRQDPGQGLRLIYYSQIVNDFQKGDIAEGYSVSREKKESFPLTVTSAQKNPTAFYLCASSITGQQNSPLHFGNGTRLTVT.

The chain links TRBV18 to TRBJ1-4; a possible D gene is TRBD1 (6 bases). This CDR3 has 15 residues. From germline, CDR1 is KGHSH and CDR2 LQKENI. With 3 bases removed from V and 5 bases from J, the gap between germline ends came to 13 bases. The CDR3 DNA reads TGTGCCAGCTCACCCGACAGGACTAGGAATGAAAAACTGTTTTTT. It translates to CASSPDRTRNEKLFF.

This clonotype was recorded once. The V call is TRBV2, the J call TRBJ2-1, with unresolved D. The length of the CDR3 is 13 residues. Trimming removed 1 base from V and 6 bases from J, with 7 bases in between. The germline CDR1 and CDR2 sequences are SNHLY and FYNNEI. The CDR3 DNA reads as TGTGCCAGCAGTGAAGAGGCCTTCAATGAGCAGTTCTTC. It codes for CASSEEAFNEQFF.

The rearrangement joins TRBV29-1 to TRBJ2-5; D call uncertain. CDR3 length: 11 residues. V lost 4 bases, J lost 6 bases, and 9 bases lay in between. Germline-derived CDR1 and CDR2 are SQVTM and ANQGSEA. In DNA, the CDR3 is TGCAGCGTTGGTGCAGGCAAGACCCAGTACTTC. This codes for CSVGAGKTQYF.

The V gene is TRBV7-2, the J gene TRBJ2-5, with 8 bases identical to TRBD2. After removal of 5 bases from V and 9 bases from J, the junction contained 14 bases not matched to a gene. Per the germline V gene, CDR1 is SGHTA and CDR2 is FQGNSA. The CDR3 is 15 amino acids. CDR3 protein: CASSPIGAGGGAQYF. CDR3 DNA: TGTGCCAGCAGCCCCATCGGGGCGGGGGGCGGGGCCCAGTACTTC.

The chain links TRBV20-1 to TRBJ1-4, with D possibly TRBD1 on 5 matching bases. The germline V gene encodes CDR1 DFQATT and CDR2 SNEGSKA (reference sequence). V was cut by 4 bases and J by 4 bases, with 7 bases left in between. This CDR3 has 12 residues. The CDR3 protein is CSAKGDNEKLFF. Written as DNA, the CDR3 is TGCAGTGCTAAAGGGGATAATGAAAAACTGTTTTTT.

The chain is built from TRBV20-1 and TRBJ1-5; no clear D. Looked up from germline, CDR1 is DFQATT and CDR2 is SNEGSKA (reference sequence). V was shortened by 3 bases and J by 0 bases, with 6 bases between the two germline ends. The length of the CDR3 is 13 residues. The CDR3 is CSARPDSNQPQHF. The CDR3 DNA follows: TGCAGTGCTAGGCCCGATAGCAATCAGCCCCAGCATTTT.

The chain recombines TRBV2 with TRBJ2-3; the D gene could be TRBD1 or TRBD2 (6 bases each). V lost 4 bases, J lost 3 bases, and 11 bases lay in between. CDR1 is SNHLY and CDR2 is FYNNEI in the germline V gene. This CDR3 contains 14 residues. For the CDR3, the DNA is TGTGCCAGCAGTGTGGAGGGGGTAACAGATACGCAGTATTTT. Protein sequence: CASSVEGVTDTQYF. The full variable domain, its missing parts supplied by reference TRBV2 and TRBJ2-3, is EPEVTQTPSHQVTQMGQEVILRCVPISNHLYFYWYRQILGQKVEFLVSFYNNEISEKSEIFDDQFSVERPDGSNFTLKIRSTKLEDSAMYFCASSVEGVTDTQYFGPGTRLTVL.

The chain has TRBV21-1 and TRBJ2-5. TRBV21-1 is a known pseudogene. CDR3 length: 12 amino acids. The CDR3 protein is CASSKVGETQYF. The CDR3 DNA reads as TGTGCCAGCAGCAAAGTCGGAGAGACCCAGTACTTC.

V gene TRBV20-1 combines with J gene TRBJ2-5; maybe TRBD2 (6 bases). Trimming cost V 4 bases and J 7 bases, with 16 bases left between them. Germline V gene lookup returns CDR1 DFQATT and CDR2 SNEGSKA (reference sequence). The CDR3 sequence is 13 residues long. The CDR3 nucleotides read TGCAGTGCTACCCCGAGGGTCGGGGGGACCCAGTACTTC. Translating gives CSATPRVGGTQYF.

J is TRBJ1-3 and V is TRBV15; perhaps TRBD1 as D (5 bases). CDR1 and CDR2 (germline): LNHNV, YYDKDF (reference sequence). V was trimmed by 5 bases and J by 8 bases, leaving 16 bases between them. This CDR3 has 14 amino acids. CDR3 loop: CATSGNGGRDTIYF. In DNA, the CDR3 is TGTGCCACCAGCGGGAACGGGGGAAGGGACACCATATATTTT.